Below, 18 T cell receptor beta chains from the same sample are listed, as sequenced in a study of T cells in Graves' hyperthyroidism and ophthalmopathy. RNA transcripts were the template for amplifying TCR beta CDR3 regions. HTBI primers were employed in a first-round RT-PCR of the TCR CDR3. MiXCR, run by TCRdb on the multiplex PCR reads, gives a single entry per CDR3 protein. The sample lists a few hundred thousand distinct CDR3 sequences, 15% to 18% occurring once. The sample taken for sequencing was blood. The receptors were gathered from a woman between 18 and 29 years old with Graves' hyperthyroidism.

The V call is TRBV5-1, the J call TRBJ2-1, with unresolved D. Per germline, CDR1 SGHRS and CDR2 YFSETQ. The CDR3 spans 16 residues. Trimming cost V 4 bases and J 0 bases, with 14 bases left between them. Here the CDR3 reads CASSQNSRSSYNEQFF. The CDR3 nucleotides are TGCGCCAGCAGCCAGAACAGCCGTTCCTCCTACAATGAGCAGTTCTTC.

This clonotype was observed at least ten times. The chain carries TRBV7-2 and TRBJ2-3; weak D call: TRBD2 (6 bases). Trimming took off 6 bases at V and 0 bases at J, with 10 bases between the two ends. In germline, CDR1 is SGHTA, CDR2 FQGNSA. This CDR3 has 14 residues. The CDR3 sequence is CASRGTPSTDTQYF. CDR3 nucleotide sequence: TGTGCCAGCAGAGGGACTCCCAGCACAGATACGCAGTATTTT.

This clonotype turned up a few times. Germline is not matched at one junction end, which may reflect a read error. The gene calls are TRBV10-3 and TRBJ1-1; no reliable D call. The germline gives CDR1 ENHRY, CDR2 SYGVKD. The CDR3 consists of 11 residues. This CDR3 reads CAILQNTGAFF. CDR3 nucleotides: TGTGCCATCTTGCAGAACACTGGAGCTTTCTTT.

The chain carries TRBV19 and TRBJ1-5; D remains ambiguous. The CDR3 is made up of 15 amino acids. Germline V gene data show CDR1 as LNHDA and CDR2 as SQIVND (reference sequence). The V end lost 6 bases, the J end lost 4 bases, and 16 bases lay between the germline ends. CDR3 in amino acids: CASRSADGPNQPQHF. CDR3 in DNA: TGTGCCAGTAGATCCGCCGACGGCCCGAATCAGCCCCAGCATTTT.

This clonotype came up a few times. The chain combines TRBV2 with TRBJ1-3; possible D gene TRBD1, 5 bases. CDR3 length equals 16 residues. Germline-derived CDR1 and CDR2 are SNHLY and FYNNEI. V was cut by 6 bases and J by 7 bases, with 22 bases left in between. The CDR3, as DNA: TGTGCCAGCAGACCCTGGGGGGGAGTAGTAGGCAACACCATATATTTT. Its protein product is CASRPWGGVVGNTIYF. Complete variable domain (other parts from reference TRBV2 and TRBJ1-3): EPEVTQTPSHQVTQMGQEVILRCVPISNHLYFYWYRQILGQKVEFLVSFYNNEISEKSEIFDDQFSVERPDGSNFTLKIRSTKLEDSAMYFCASRPWGGVVGNTIYFGEGSWLTVV.

This clonotype has more than one count but fewer than ten. V usage is TRBV27 and J usage is TRBJ2-1, with D perhaps TRBD2 (6 bases). Deletions cut 3 bases from V and 9 bases from J, with 12 bases between. CDR1 is MNHEY, CDR2 SMNVEV, per germline (reference sequence). This CDR3 comprises 13 residues. CDR3 nucleotide sequence: TGTGCCAGCAGTTTCGGCGTGGGAGGTGAGCAGTTCTTC. It is translated as CASSFGVGGEQFF.

This clonotype was counted at least ten times. The rearrangement links TRBV7-8 to TRBJ1-2, with TRBD1 identical over 9 bases. From germline, CDR1 is SGHVS and CDR2 FQNEAQ. The CDR3 is 19 residues long. Trimming cost V 0 bases and J 5 bases; bases outside gene matches: 16. CDR3 nucleotides: TGTGCCAGCAGCTTAGCGGAGAGGTACAGGGGGCTCAACACTTATGGCTACACCTTC. This gives the protein CASSLAERYRGLNTYGYTF.

This clonotype was seen more than once but under ten times. This chain links TRBV28 with TRBJ2-7; 7 bases agree with TRBD1. Germline V gives CDR1 MDHEN, CDR2 SYDVKM. J was trimmed by 0 bases and V by 9 bases; bases with no gene match: 8. CDR3 length equals 14 residues. In DNA, the CDR3 is TGTGCCAGTCCCCCGACAGGGAACTCCTACGAGCAGTACTTC. It codes for CASPPTGNSYEQYF.

This clonotype was observed at least ten times. V is TRBV28 and J is TRBJ1-2; D possibly corresponds to TRBD1 (5 bases). CDR1 MDHEN and CDR2 SYDVKM come from the germline V gene. V lost 1 base, J lost 5 bases, and 11 bases lay in between. CDR3 size: 14 residues. The CDR3 DNA reads TGTGCCAGCAGTTTATTATTGCGGGGGTATGGCTACACCTTC. Translation gives CASSLLLRGYGYTF.

The table lists this clonotype with a count of one. This could be a read error, since a much larger clone is one nucleotide away. The chain links TRBV12-3 or TRBV12-4 to TRBJ1-3; 7 bases line up with TRBD1. CDR3 length equals 14 residues. The CDR3: CASSSGQVGNTIHF. The CDR3 nucleotides read TGTGCCAGCAGTTCCGGACAGGTCGGAAACACCATACATTTT.

V is TRBV7-9 and J is TRBJ2-5; 12 nucleotides align to TRBD2. V shed 5 bases and J 6 bases; nucleotides not matched to a gene: 7. The CDR3 length is 15 residues. Germline CDR1 SEHNR, CDR2 FQNEAQ (reference sequence). The CDR3 loop reads CASSPGLAGLKTQYF. As DNA, the CDR3 is TGTGCCAGCAGCCCCGGACTAGCGGGATTAAAGACCCAGTACTTC.

V is TRBV27 and J is TRBJ1-5; 8 bases fit TRBD1. The CDR3 has 16 residues. Germline V CDR1 and CDR2: MNHEY, SMNVEV (reference sequence). J lost 3 bases, V lost 6 bases, and 10 bases had no gene match. CDR3 amino acids: CASSPITGGDNQPQHF. The CDR3 DNA reads TGTGCCAGCAGCCCGATAACAGGGGGGGACAATCAGCCCCAGCATTTT.

Many counts were recorded for this clonotype. The CDR3 spells CASGKQRGTGELFF. The CDR3 DNA follows: TGTGCCAGCGGAAAACAAAGGGGCACCGGGGAGCTGTTTTTT. The rearrangement links TRBV6-1 to TRBJ2-2; maybe TRBD1 (5 bases). Germline loops: CDR1 MNHNS, CDR2 SASEGT. The CDR3 spans 14 residues. V gave up 8 bases and J gave up 4 bases, with 14 bases separating them.

The chain links TRBV7-9 to TRBJ2-2, with D perhaps being TRBD1 or TRBD2 (5 bases each). The CDR3 extends over 16 amino acids. Per the germline V gene, CDR1 is SEHNR and CDR2 is FQNEAQ (reference sequence). Trimming shortened V by 2 bases and J by 1 base, and 11 bases separated the two germline ends. The CDR3 spells CASSLLGTVNTGELFF. In DNA form, the CDR3 reads TGTGCCAGCAGCTTATTAGGGACGGTGAACACCGGGGAGCTGTTTTTT.

This clonotype was picked up many times. This rearrangement joins TRBV3-1 to TRBJ2-3; tentative D call: TRBD2 (5 bases). Germline loops: CDR1 LGHDT, CDR2 YNNKEL (reference sequence). The CDR3 is 14 amino acids. Deletions cut 1 base from V and 0 bases from J, with 5 bases between. The CDR3 loop is CASSQGTSTDTQYF. The DNA of the CDR3 is TGTGCCAGCAGCCAAGGGACTAGCACAGATACGCAGTATTTT.

In this sample, this clonotype turned up many times. The chain links TRBV27 to TRBJ2-1; the match to TRBD2 covers 9 bases. V dropped 4 bases and J dropped 10; count of bases not matched to a gene: 8. CDR1 and CDR2 from the germline V gene are MNHEY and SMNVEV (reference sequence). The CDR3 loop spans 14 amino acids. CDR3 amino acids: CASSSGLALSEQFF. CDR3 nucleotide sequence: TGTGCCAGCAGTTCGGGACTAGCACTGTCGGAGCAGTTCTTC.

This clonotype was observed many times. The chain links TRBV7-9 to TRBJ2-5; D possibly uses TRBD1 or TRBD2 (5 bases each). The CDR3 has 14 residues. Trimming cost V 0 bases and J 7 bases, with 12 bases left between them. CDR1 SEHNR and CDR2 FQNEAQ come from the germline V gene (reference sequence). Here the CDR3 reads CASSLAGVAGTQYF. DNA of the CDR3: TGTGCCAGCAGCTTAGCGGGGGTGGCAGGGACCCAGTACTTC. The full variable domain, its missing parts supplied by reference TRBV7-9 and TRBJ2-5, is DTGVSQNPRHKITKRGQNVTFRCDPISEHNRLYWYRQTLGQGPEFLTYFQNEAQLEKSRLLSDRFSAERPKGSFSTLEIQRTEQGDSAMYLCASSLAGVAGTQYFGPGTRLLVL.

This clonotype was seen a few times. The chain has TRBV9 and TRBJ1-2; 10 positions agree with TRBD1. The junction had 1 base not matched to a gene; V was cut back by 3 bases and J by 2 bases. Germline loops: CDR1 SGDLS, CDR2 YYNGEE. The CDR3 loop spans 14 amino acids. The CDR3 reads CASSEGQGNYGYTF. In DNA form, the CDR3 reads TGTGCCAGCAGCGAGGGACAGGGGAACTATGGCTACACCTTC.